These 13 T cell receptor beta chains were all obtained from the same sample, sequenced in a study of T cells in Graves' hyperthyroidism and ophthalmopathy. Amplification of TCR beta CDR3 regions used RNA as the template. A set of HTBI primers served as the primers for a first-round RT-PCR of the TCR CDR3. One entry per CDR3 protein results from TCRdb running MiXCR on the multiplex PCR reads. The table has about 640,000 distinct CDR3 sequences, 13% to 15% seen once. Input material: blood. These TCRs come from a woman aged 45-60 years with Graves' ophthalmopathy.

This clonotype has a count of ten or more. The chain is built from TRBV7-2 and TRBJ2-7, with D tentatively TRBD2 (6 bases). The CDR3 consists of 16 residues. Trimming removed 3 bases from V and 2 bases from J, with 17 bases in between. Germline CDR1 and CDR2: SGHTA and FQGNSA. The CDR3 spells CASSLAVAGRTYEQYF. In DNA, the CDR3 is TGTGCCAGCAGCTTGGCCGTCGCGGGAAGGACCTACGAGCAGTACTTC.

This clonotype occurred many times. The genes are TRBV14 and TRBJ2-1; 9 bases are shared with TRBD2. The V segment lost 4 bases and the J segment 5 bases; nucleotides outside the gene matches: 12. CDR3 length equals 17 residues. Germline V CDR1 and CDR2: SGHDN, FVKESK. In DNA form, the CDR3 reads TGTGCCAGCAGCCCACATCACGGGACTAGCAATAACAATGAGCAGTTCTTC. Its protein is CASSPHHGTSNNNEQFF.

About this clonotype: A read error is possible here, since a much larger clone lies one base away. The CDR3 loop reads CASSPARQGCGYTF. DNA of the CDR3: TGTGCCAGCAGCCCCGCACGGCAGGGCTGTGGCTACACCTTC. V and J are TRBV3-1 and TRBJ1-2; a possible D gene is TRBD1 (5 bases). CDR1 is LGHDT and CDR2 is YNNKEL in the germline V gene (reference sequence). The CDR3 loop spans 14 amino acids. V was cut by 4 bases and J by 7 bases, with 16 bases left in between.

The rearrangement links TRBV5-5 to TRBJ1-2; D call uncertain. The germline gives CDR1 SGHKS, CDR2 YYEKEE (reference sequence). CDR3 length: 13 amino acids. V was pared by 2 bases and J by 2 bases, with 7 bases between. CDR3 DNA sequence: TGTGCCAGCAGCTTTCAACTCAACTATGGCTACACCTTC. Amino acid sequence: CASSFQLNYGYTF.

In this sample, this clonotype turned up many times. The V and J genes are TRBV27 and TRBJ2-3; tentatively, D is TRBD2 (6 bases). Germline V lookup: CDR1 MNHEY, CDR2 SMNVEV (reference sequence). The CDR3 consists of 12 residues. V lost 7 bases and J lost 10, with 15 bases in between. The CDR3 coding sequence is TGTGCCAGCAACTCGGGGACTTTGGCGCAGTATTTT. Translating it yields CASNSGTLAQYF.

This clonotype was detected only a few times. The chain employs TRBV25-1 and TRBJ1-1; D is unresolved. The germline V gene has CDR1 MGHDK and CDR2 SYGVNS. Trimming shortened V by 5 bases and J by 1 base, and 14 bases separated the two germline ends. The CDR3 runs 15 residues. The CDR3 coding sequence is TGTGCCAGCAGTATTGACCGGGGTAGGAACACTGAAGCTTTCTTT. Its protein is CASSIDRGRNTEAFF.

Comments on this clonotype: This may be a read error: a much more frequent sequence differs by one nucleotide. V gene TRBV18 combines with J gene TRBJ1-1, with 8 bases that match TRBD1. The trim removed 2 bases at V and 6 bases at J, leaving 5 bases unmatched. Germline lookup yields CDR1 KGHSH and CDR2 LQKENI. The CDR3 is 14 amino acids. The CDR3 is CASSPSGTGAEAFF. In nucleotides, the CDR3 is TGTGCCAGCTCACCATCCGGGACAGGCGCTGAAGCTTTCTTT.

As regards this clonotype: This may stem from a read error, because a much larger clone lies one nucleotide away. This sequence joins TRBV3-1 and TRBJ2-7, with TRBD1 as a possible D gene (5 bases). The V gene lost 4 bases and the J gene lost 5 bases, with 15 bases spanning the gap. This CDR3 spans 14 amino acids. Germline V gene lookup returns CDR1 LGHDT and CDR2 YNNKEL (reference sequence). The CDR3 region has the DNA TGTGCCAGCAGCCCCCAGGGAAAGGGCCACGAGCAGTACTTC. This sequence encodes CASSPQGKGHEQYF.

At least ten counts were recorded for this clonotype. The rearrangement joins TRBV30 to TRBJ2-3; 8 bases are a match to TRBD2. Germline CDR1 is GTSNPN and CDR2 is SVGIG (reference sequence). Trimming cost V 3 bases and J 5 bases; bases outside gene matches: 13. The CDR3 length is 16 residues. The CDR3 DNA sequence: TGTGCCTGGAGCCGCCCGGGACTAGTATGGGTAGATACGCAGTATTTT. Translation: CAWSRPGLVWVDTQYF. Complete variable domain (other parts from reference TRBV30 and TRBJ2-3): SQTIHQWPATLVQPVGSPLSLECTVEGTSNPNLYWYRQAAGRGLQLLFYSVGIGQISSEVPQNLSASRPQDRQFILSSKKLLLSDSGFYLCAWSRPGLVWVDTQYFGPGTRLTVL.

V usage is TRBV20-1 and J usage is TRBJ2-1; no clear D. The CDR3 consists of 13 residues. Germline assignment: CDR1 DFQATT and CDR2 SNEGSKA (reference sequence). V was trimmed by 3 bases and J by 4 bases, leaving 10 bases between them. This CDR3 is CSASLIIYNEQFF. The CDR3 DNA follows: TGCAGTGCTAGTCTGATTATTTACAATGAGCAGTTCTTC.

This clonotype occurred a few times. J is TRBJ1-3 and V is TRBV20-1, with TRBD1 identical over 8 bases. CDR1 DFQATT and CDR2 SNEGSKA come from the germline V gene (reference sequence). There are 16 residues in the CDR3. Trimming at V came to 1 base and at J to 0 bases, leaving 5 bases not matched to a gene. CDR3 residues: CSARGGQAISGNTIYF. The CDR3 DNA sequence: TGCAGTGCTAGAGGGGGACAGGCTATCTCTGGAAACACCATATATTTT.

The rearrangement links TRBV15 to TRBJ1-6; D is ambiguous. V lost 0 bases to trimming and J lost 8 bases, with 5 bases between them. The germline V gene encodes CDR1 LNHNV and CDR2 YYDKDF (reference sequence). The CDR3 runs to 13 residues. Here the CDR3 DNA reads TGTGCCACCAGCAGAGACGTAGATTCACCCCTCCACTTT. Its protein product is CATSRDVDSPLHF.

The chain links TRBV6-2 or TRBV6-3 to TRBJ2-2, with TRBD1 matching over 12 bases. The CDR3 runs to 15 residues. Germline CDR1 is MNHEY and CDR2 is SVGEGT. Trimming cost V 6 bases and J 5 bases; bases outside gene matches: 4. The CDR3 coding sequence is TGTGCCAGCAGCAGGGACAGGGGGCTGACCGGGGAGCTGTTTTTT. Amino acid sequence: CASSRDRGLTGELFF.